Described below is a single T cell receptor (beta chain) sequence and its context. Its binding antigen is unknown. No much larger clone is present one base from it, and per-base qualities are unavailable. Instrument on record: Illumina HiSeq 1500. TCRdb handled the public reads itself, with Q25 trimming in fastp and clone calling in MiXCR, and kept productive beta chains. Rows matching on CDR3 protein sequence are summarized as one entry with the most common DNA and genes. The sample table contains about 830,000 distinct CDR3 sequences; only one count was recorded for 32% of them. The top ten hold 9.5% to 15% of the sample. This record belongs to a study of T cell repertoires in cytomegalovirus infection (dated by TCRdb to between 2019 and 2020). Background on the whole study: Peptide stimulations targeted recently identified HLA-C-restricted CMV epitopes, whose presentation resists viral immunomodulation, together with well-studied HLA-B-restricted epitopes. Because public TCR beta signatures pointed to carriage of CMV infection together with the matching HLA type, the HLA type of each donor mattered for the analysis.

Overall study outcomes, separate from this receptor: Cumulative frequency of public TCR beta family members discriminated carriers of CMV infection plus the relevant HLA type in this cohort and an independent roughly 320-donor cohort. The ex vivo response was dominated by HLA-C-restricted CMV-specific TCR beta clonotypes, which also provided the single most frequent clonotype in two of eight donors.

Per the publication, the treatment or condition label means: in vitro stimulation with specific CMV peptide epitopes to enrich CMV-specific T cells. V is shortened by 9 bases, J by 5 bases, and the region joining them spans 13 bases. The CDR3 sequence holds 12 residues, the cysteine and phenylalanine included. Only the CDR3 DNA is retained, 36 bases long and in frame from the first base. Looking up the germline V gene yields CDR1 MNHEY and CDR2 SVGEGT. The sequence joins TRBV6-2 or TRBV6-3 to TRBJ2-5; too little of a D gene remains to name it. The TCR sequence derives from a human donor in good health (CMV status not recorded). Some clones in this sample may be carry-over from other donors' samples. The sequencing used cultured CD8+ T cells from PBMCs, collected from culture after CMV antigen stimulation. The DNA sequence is TGTGCCAGTTCGGGTACGAGGGAGACCCAGTACTTC. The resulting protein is CASSGTRETQYF.